This T cell receptor beta chain stems from a study of CD8 T cells in Susac syndrome. Isolation of CD8+ and CD4+ T cells was performed negatively, whereas enrichment of TEMRA cells was done by FACS. Germline V gives CDR1 LGHNA, CDR2 YSLEER. The V gene lost 1 base and the J gene lost 2 bases, with 18 bases spanning the gap. The CDR3 loop spans 17 amino acids. Random hexamers were used to reverse transcribe the RNA input (about 0.5 to 1 ug). Across 54 Vbeta and 13 Jbeta, immunoSEQ multiplex PCR amplified TCR beta CDR3. TCRdb used MiXCR to reprocess the immunoSEQ multiplex PCR reads, holding one entry per CDR3 protein. The table lists tens of thousands of distinct CDR3 sequences, 75% to 95% of them singletons.

This TCR derives from a human donor with multiple sclerosis. Sequenced input: CD8+ T cells from PBMCs. The rearrangement joins TRBV4-3 to TRBJ2-7, with D possibly being TRBD1 or TRBD2 (5 bases each). In DNA form, the CDR3 reads TGCGCCAGCAGCCAAGTCTCCGGGGACGGAATTGCCTACGAGCAGTACTTC. Its translation: CASSQVSGDGIAYEQYF.